This T cell receptor (beta chain) was recovered during a study of OX40 agonist ivuxolimab in advanced cancers. Study in general: Age averaged 60 years (range roughly 23 to 90), and roughly 80% were male.

Germline V lookup: CDR1 MNHNY, CDR2 SVGAGI (reference sequence). V was trimmed by 6 bases and J by 8 bases, leaving 20 bases between them. The CDR3 is 15 residues long. Data came from immunoSEQ multiplex PCR; TCRdb stores just in-frame clones and leaves some out. The table includes approximately 29,000 clones, 80% detected once. The sampling schedule covered blood at baseline, cycle 4 day 1, and cycle 7 day 1. The input for sequencing was CD4+ or CD8+ T cells sorted from blood, taken in a trial of the OX40 agonist ivuxolimab. The clonotype originates from an adult with an advanced solid tumor such as melanoma, head and neck, liver or kidney cancer. V and J are TRBV6-6 and TRBJ2-1; possibly TRBD1 or TRBD2 for D (7 bases each). CDR3 region: CASRSREGALDEQFF. For the CDR3, the DNA is TGTGCCAGCAGGTCCAGGGAGGGGGCCCTAGATGAGCAGTTCTTC.